These 13 T cell receptor beta chains share one sample of origin, sequenced in a study of blood T cells in healthy people across ages. Together with a sample-barcoded 5' primer, a J-beta primer mix was included in a second PCR lasting 7 to 11 cycles. TCRdb reanalysed the 5' RACE reads using MiXCR and keeps one entry per CDR3 protein. The sample lists 1.5 million to 2 million distinct CDR3 sequences, roughly 27% occurring once. Sample: blood. The receptors here all came from a woman aged 25-40 years in good health.

This clonotype came up a few times. The rearrangement uses TRBV2 and TRBJ2-3; either TRBD1 or TRBD2 may supply D (5 bases each). The V end was cut by 6 bases, the J end by 2 bases, with 21 bases between. Germline assignment: CDR1 SNHLY and CDR2 FYNNEI. The CDR3 has 17 amino acids. The CDR3, as DNA: TGTGCCAGCAGATACACTACGGTGGGGGATCCCACAGATACGCAGTATTTT. This translates into CASRYTTVGDPTDTQYF.

V usage is TRBV4-1 and J usage is TRBJ2-2; TRBD2 is a possible D gene (5 bases). Trimming shortened V by 0 bases and J by 0 bases, and 14 bases separated the two germline ends. Germline V lookup: CDR1 MGHRA, CDR2 YSYEKL. The CDR3 contains 18 residues. The chain's CDR3 is CASSQEEALGANTGELFF. As DNA, the CDR3 is TGCGCCAGCAGCCAAGAGGAGGCCTTAGGCGCGAACACCGGGGAGCTGTTTTTT.

V usage is TRBV7-2 and J usage is TRBJ2-4; 7 bases are shared with TRBD2. The end of the DNA fits TRBJ2-5 better, so the J call may be wrong. Germline CDR1 SGHTA, CDR2 FQGNSA. The CDR3 has 14 residues. The DNA of the CDR3 is TGTGCCAGCGCTACCGGGCTGGGAGGGGAGACCCAGTACTTC. It encodes CASATGLGGETQYF.

This clonotype was detected many times. The CDR3 is CSVGGTSGYNEQFF. The CDR3 region has the DNA TGCAGCGTTGGGGGGACTAGCGGTTACAATGAGCAGTTCTTC. V and J are TRBV29-1 and TRBJ2-1; the match to TRBD2 covers 11 bases. In germline, CDR1 is SQVTM, CDR2 ANQGSEA. The CDR3 contains 14 residues. J lost 4 bases, V lost 4 bases, and 3 bases had no gene match.

This clonotype occurred many times. The DNA for the CDR3 is TGCAGTGCTAGCGTGGACACCGAAGGAGCACCCCTCCACTTT. Encoded protein: CSASVDTEGAPLHF. This chain links TRBV20-1 with TRBJ1-6; D may be TRBD1 (5 bases). V lost 3 bases to trimming and J lost 11 bases, with 17 bases between them. The CDR3 runs 14 residues. Per the germline V gene, CDR1 is DFQATT and CDR2 is SNEGSKA (reference sequence).

This clonotype was counted between two and nine times. A much bigger clone sits one base away, suggesting this may be a read error. The chain couples TRBV29-1 to TRBJ2-1; D uncertain. Germline V gives CDR1 SQVTM, CDR2 ANQGSEA. The V end was cut by 7 bases, the J end by 3 bases, with 13 bases between. The CDR3 extends over 13 amino acids. The CDR3 loop is CSACEDGYNEQFF. CDR3 sequence (DNA): TGCAGCGCCTGCGAGGATGGCTACAATGAGCAGTTCTTC.

Worth noting for this clonotype: Just one base apart from a much larger clone, this may be a read error. The rearrangement uses TRBV7-2 and TRBJ2-7; no definite D call. The CDR3 totals 12 residues. Per germline, CDR1 SGHTA and CDR2 FQGNSA. CDR3 loop: CASSRSWYEQCF. For the CDR3, the DNA is TGTGCCAGCAGCCGTTCTTGGTACGAGCAGTGCTTC.

This clonotype has more than one count but fewer than ten. This chain links TRBV6-1 with TRBJ2-1, with D perhaps TRBD1 (6 bases). The CDR3 runs 14 residues. V was shortened by 2 bases and J by 5 bases, with 10 bases between the two germline ends. Germline lookup yields CDR1 MNHNS and CDR2 SASEGT. The CDR3 DNA reads TGTGCCAGCAGTGAACAAACAGGGCACAATGAGCAGTTCTTC. Its translation is CASSEQTGHNEQFF.

This sequence joins TRBV5-4 and TRBJ2-1; D possibly corresponds to TRBD2 (6 bases). Per the germline V gene, CDR1 is SGHNT and CDR2 is YYREEE (reference sequence). The CDR3 length is 16 residues. V lost 4 bases, J lost 10 bases, and 24 bases lay in between. CDR3 in amino acids: CASSTQPLALAVEQFF. CDR3 in DNA: TGTGCCAGCAGCACTCAACCCCTGGCACTAGCTGTCGAGCAGTTCTTC.

The chain combines TRBV20-1 with TRBJ2-7, with 10 bases aligning to TRBD2. The last part of the DNA fits TRBJ2-5 better; the J call may be wrong. The CDR3 spans 13 residues. The germline gives CDR1 DFQATT, CDR2 SNEGSKA (reference sequence). As DNA, the CDR3 is TGCAGTCCTCTAGCGGGGGTGATGGGGACCCAGTACTTC. This encodes CSPLAGVMGTQYF.

As to this clonotype: A much larger clone is a single base away; this may be a read error. The V call is TRBV20-1, the J call TRBJ2-7; 7 bases are a match to TRBD1. Looked up from germline, CDR1 is DFQATT and CDR2 is SNEGSKA (reference sequence). Trimming took 6 bases from V and 3 from J; bases not matched to a gene: 11. The CDR3 consists of 14 residues. CDR3 amino acids: CSALSSGQIYEQYV. The DNA of the CDR3 is TGCAGTGCCCTGAGCTCGGGACAGATCTACGAGCAGTACGTC.

This rearrangement joins TRBV7-9 to TRBJ1-6; D is ambiguous. The germline V gene encodes CDR1 SEHNR and CDR2 FQNEAQ (reference sequence). The V end was cut by 5 bases, the J end by 7 bases, with 12 bases between. The CDR3 contains 14 residues. The CDR3 sequence is CASSHPTSNSPLHF. CDR3 coding DNA: TGTGCCAGCAGCCACCCGACGTCAAATTCACCCCTCCACTTT.

The rearrangement links TRBV3-1 to TRBJ2-5; TRBD1 might be the D (6 bases). Germline V CDR1 and CDR2: LGHDT, YNNKEL (reference sequence). The CDR3 has 17 amino acids. V was cut by 5 bases and J by 1 base, with 20 bases left in between. CDR3 in amino acids: CASSESLSGRGQETQYF. The CDR3 DNA is TGTGCCAGCAGCGAGTCCCTCTCAGGCAGGGGCCAAGAGACCCAGTACTTC.